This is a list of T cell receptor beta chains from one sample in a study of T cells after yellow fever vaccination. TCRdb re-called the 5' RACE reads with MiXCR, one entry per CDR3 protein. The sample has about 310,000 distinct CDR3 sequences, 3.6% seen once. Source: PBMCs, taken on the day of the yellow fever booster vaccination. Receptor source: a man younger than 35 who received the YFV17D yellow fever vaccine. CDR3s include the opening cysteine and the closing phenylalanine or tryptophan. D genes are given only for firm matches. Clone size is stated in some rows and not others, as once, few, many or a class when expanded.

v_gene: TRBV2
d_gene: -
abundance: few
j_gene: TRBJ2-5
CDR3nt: TGTGCCAGCAATAGCCCCGGGACCCCGGAGACCCAGTACTTC
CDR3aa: CASNSPGTPETQYF

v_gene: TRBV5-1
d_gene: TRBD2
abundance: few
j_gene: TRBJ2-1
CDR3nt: TGCGCCAGCAGCTTGGGCGCGGGGGGTCGTAATGAGCAGTTCTTC
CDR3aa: CASSLGAGGRNEQFF

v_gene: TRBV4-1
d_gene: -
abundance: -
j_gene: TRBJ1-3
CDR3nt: TGCGCCAGCAGCCAAGATAGAGCCTCTGGAAACACCATATATTTT
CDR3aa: CASSQDRASGNTIYF

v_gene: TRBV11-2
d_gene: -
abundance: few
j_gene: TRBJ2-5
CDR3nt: TGTGCCAGCAGCTTATGGAAGGAGACCCAGTACTTC
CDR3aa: CASSLWKETQYF

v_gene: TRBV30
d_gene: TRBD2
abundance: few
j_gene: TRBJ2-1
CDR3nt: TGTGCCTGGACCCGCGGACGACTAGCGGGGGCTGAGCAGTTCTTC
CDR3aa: CAWTRGRLAGAEQFF

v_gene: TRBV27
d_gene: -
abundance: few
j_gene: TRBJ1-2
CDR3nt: TGTGCCAGCAGTTCCCACGGGGGAAGATTTAATTATGGCTACACCTTC
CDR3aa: CASSSHGGRFNYGYTF

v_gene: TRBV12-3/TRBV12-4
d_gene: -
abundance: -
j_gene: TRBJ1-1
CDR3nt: TGTGCCAGCACCCTGGGAGGCGAGAACACTGAAGCTTTCTTT
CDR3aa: CASTLGGENTEAFF

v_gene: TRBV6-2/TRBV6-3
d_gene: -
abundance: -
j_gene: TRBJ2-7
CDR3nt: TGTGCCAGCAGTTACTCCCCTGGAAACTACGAGCAGTACTTC
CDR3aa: CASSYSPGNYEQYF

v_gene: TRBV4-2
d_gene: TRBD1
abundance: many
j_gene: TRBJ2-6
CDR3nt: TGTGCCAGCAGCCCACAACGCCGGACAGGGGCCGAGCCTGGGGCCAACGTCCTGACTTTC
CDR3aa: CASSPQRRTGAEPGANVLTF

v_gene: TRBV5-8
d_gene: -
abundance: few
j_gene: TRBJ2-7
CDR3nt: TGTGCCAGCAGCTTGGTGGCAGCCTGGGGGTACTTC
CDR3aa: CASSLVAAWGYF

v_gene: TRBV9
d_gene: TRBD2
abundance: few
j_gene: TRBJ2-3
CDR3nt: TGTGCCAGCAGCACCCAGCGGGGGGGCCGGTTGGCAGATACGCAGTATTTT
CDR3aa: CASSTQRGGRLADTQYF

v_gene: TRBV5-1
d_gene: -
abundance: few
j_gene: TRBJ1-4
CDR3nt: TGCGCCAGCAGCTTGTTTGCGGATGCAACTAATGAAAAACTGTTTTTT
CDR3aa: CASSLFADATNEKLFF

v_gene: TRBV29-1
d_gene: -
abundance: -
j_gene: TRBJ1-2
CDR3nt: TGCAGCGTTCTCACGGGGGGGGGCTATGGCTACACCTTC
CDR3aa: CSVLTGGGYGYTF

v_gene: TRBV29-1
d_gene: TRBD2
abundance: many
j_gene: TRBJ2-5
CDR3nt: TGCAGCGTTGAATTTTTAGCGGGGAACCAAGAGACCCAGTACTTC
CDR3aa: CSVEFLAGNQETQYF

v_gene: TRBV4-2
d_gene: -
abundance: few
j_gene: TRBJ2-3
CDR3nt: TGTGCCAGCAGCCGGGCCATTGGGGTGGAGGGGACAGATACGCAGTATTTT
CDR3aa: CASSRAIGVEGTDTQYF

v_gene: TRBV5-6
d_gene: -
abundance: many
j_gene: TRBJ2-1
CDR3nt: TGTGCCAGCAGCTTGTCCGATGAGCAGTTCTTC
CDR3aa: CASSLSDEQFF

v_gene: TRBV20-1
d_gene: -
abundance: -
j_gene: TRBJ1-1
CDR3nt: TGCAGTGCTAGGGAAGGACAGCCCACTGAAGCTTTCTTT
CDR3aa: CSAREGQPTEAFF

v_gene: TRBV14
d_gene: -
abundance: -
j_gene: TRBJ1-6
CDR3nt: TGTGCCAGCAGCTTCTCCTATAATTCACCCCTCCACTTT
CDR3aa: CASSFSYNSPLHF

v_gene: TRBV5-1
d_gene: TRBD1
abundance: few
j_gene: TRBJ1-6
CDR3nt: TGCGCCAGCCGACAGGGAAGCCAGGCTAGGGGCTCCTATAATTCACCCCTCCACTTT
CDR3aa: CASRQGSQARGSYNSPLHF

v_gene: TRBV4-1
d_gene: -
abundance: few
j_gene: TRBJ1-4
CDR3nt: TGCGCCAGCAGCCTCTCAACTCCGCGACAGGCTAGGGATGAAAAACTGTTTTTT
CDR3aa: CASSLSTPRQARDEKLFF

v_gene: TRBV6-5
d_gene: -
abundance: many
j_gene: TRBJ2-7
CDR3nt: TGTGCCAGCAGTTACCCCAGGTCAGCCCGCAACCACTACGAGCAGTACTTC
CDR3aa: CASSYPRSARNHYEQYF

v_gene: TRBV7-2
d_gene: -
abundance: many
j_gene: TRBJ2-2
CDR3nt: TGTGCCAGCAGCTTAGTAGGGGGGCTGAACACCGGGGAGCTGTTTTTT
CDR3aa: CASSLVGGLNTGELFF

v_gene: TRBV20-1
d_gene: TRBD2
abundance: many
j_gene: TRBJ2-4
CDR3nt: TGCAGTGCTAGCGCGGGCCCAGGGGTGAGCGGGGGGGCGAGTAGTGGAAACATTCAGTACTTC
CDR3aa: CSASAGPGVSGGASSGNIQYF